The clone carrying this TCR beta chain has ten or more counts. What it binds is not known. Per the original methods: TCRs per sample had a median of approximately 88,000 and ranged from roughly 23,224 to 700,000. TCRdb ran MiXCR on the RACE reads and lists one entry per CDR3 protein. Clone size and V and J calls follow TCRdb, not the original study. In the table there are 350,000 to 450,000 distinct CDR3 sequences, more than 4.5% of which are singletons. Described time point: pre-sensitization, week 0. Treatment indicated: therapeutic diphenylcyclopropenone sensitization with weekly scalp DPC. The CDR3 runs 15 residues. The V segment lost 6 bases and the J segment 1 base; nucleotides outside the gene matches: 3. This sample was included in a study of human T cells and chemical hapten exposure. Study-wide points: Large CDR3 similarity clusters arose significantly more often from expanded TCRs than from controls.

This sample comprised whole blood, obtained in connection with sensitization to the hapten diphenylcyclopropenone (DPC). The TCR originated in a woman aged 45-59 years with alopecia areata. Some clones in this sample may be carry-over from other donors' samples. The chain employs TRBV12-3 or TRBV12-4 and TRBJ2-1, with 10 bases matching TRBD2. CDR3 in amino acids: CASRPSGSSYNEQFF. The CDR3 nucleotides read TGTGCCAGCAGACCTAGCGGGAGTTCCTACAATGAGCAGTTCTTC.